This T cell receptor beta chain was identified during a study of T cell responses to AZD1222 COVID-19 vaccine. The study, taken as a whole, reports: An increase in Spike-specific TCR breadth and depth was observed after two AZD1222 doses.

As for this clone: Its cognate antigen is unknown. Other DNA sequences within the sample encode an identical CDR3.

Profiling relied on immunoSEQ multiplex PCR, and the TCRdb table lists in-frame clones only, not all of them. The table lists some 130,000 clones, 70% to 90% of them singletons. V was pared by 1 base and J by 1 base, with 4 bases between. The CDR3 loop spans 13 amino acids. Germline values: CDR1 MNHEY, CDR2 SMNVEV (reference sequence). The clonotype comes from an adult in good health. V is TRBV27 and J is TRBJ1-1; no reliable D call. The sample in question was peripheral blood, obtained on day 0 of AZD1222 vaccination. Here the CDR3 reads CASSLLGNTEAFF. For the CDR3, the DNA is TGTGCCAGCAGTTTATTGGGGAACACTGAAGCTTTCTTT.